Following are 9 T cell receptor beta chains from one sample sequenced in a study of blood T cell repertoires in COVID-19. Some clones are missing from TCRdb's copy, which holds only in-frame ones; the method was immunoSEQ multiplex PCR. The profile shows about 77,000 clones, more than 80% of them singletons. The sample was peripheral blood. These receptors came from a woman in her seventies with acute or convalescent COVID-19.

J is TRBJ2-7 and V is TRBV9; 10 bases align to TRBD1. The CDR3 extends over 15 amino acids. The trim removed 2 bases at V and 7 bases at J, leaving 9 bases unmatched. Germline V gene sequence: CDR1 SGDLS, CDR2 YYNGEE. CDR3 loop: CASSVTGGGPGEQYF. CDR3 nucleotide sequence: TGTGCCAGCAGCGTGACAGGGGGCGGTCCGGGAGAGCAGTACTTC.

This chain links TRBV21-1 with TRBJ2-7; the listed D gene, TRBD1, was not tested against the DNA. TRBV21-1 represents a pseudogene. The CDR3 has 14 amino acids. The CDR3 spells CASSKGWWPDEQYF. In nucleotides, the CDR3 is TGTGCCAGCAGCAAAGGTTGGTGGCCCGACGAGCAGTACTTC.

This chain connects TRBV5-5 to TRBJ2-7; TRBD2 matches at 12 bases. The germline gives CDR1 SGHKS, CDR2 YYEKEE (reference sequence). This CDR3 is 15 amino acids long. Germline trimming cut 4 bases from V and 3 bases from J; bases unmatched to any gene: 5. The CDR3 DNA reads TGTGCCAGCAGCGCGGGACTAGCGGGTCTCTACGAGCAGTACTTC. It translates to CASSAGLAGLYEQYF.

This clone is a singleton in its sample. This chain joins TRBV14 and TRBJ2-1, with D possibly TRBD2 on 6 matching bases. V lost 1 base and J 4 bases, leaving 11 bases between the germline ends. Looked up from germline, CDR1 is SGHDN and CDR2 is FVKESK. This CDR3 region has 15 residues. Here the CDR3 DNA reads TGTGCCAGCAGCCAAGGGAGGGGAGTATACAATGAGCAGTTCTTC. Amino acid sequence: CASSQGRGVYNEQFF.

V gene TRBV6-2 or TRBV6-3 combines with J gene TRBJ1-5; 10 nucleotides align to TRBD1. The CDR3 consists of 14 residues. CDR1 and CDR2 from the germline V gene are MNHEY and SVGEGT. The J segment lost 5 bases and the V segment lost 5 bases, leaving 3 bases of the junction unmatched. The CDR3 protein is CASSPGQGHQPQHF. The CDR3 nucleotides read TGTGCCAGCAGTCCGGGACAGGGGCATCAGCCCCAGCATTTT.

V gene TRBV19 combines with J gene TRBJ1-2; D is undetermined. CDR3 length: 15 amino acids. CDR1 and CDR2 from the germline V gene are LNHDA and SQIVND (reference sequence). V shed 8 bases and J shed 6 bases, with 22 bases lying between them. The CDR3 DNA sequence: TGTGCCAGTTCCTATCGATGGGCGGGAAGGGATGGCTACACCTTC. Its translation is CASSYRWAGRDGYTF.

The chain carries TRBV12-3 or TRBV12-4 and TRBJ1-1; D gene uncertain. Trimming left V 5 bases short and J 7 bases short, with 14 bases between. The CDR3 loop spans 13 amino acids. CDR3 bases: TGTGCCAGCAGTCACCGGGAGGCCAGTGAAGCTTTCTTT. Translated: CASSHREASEAFF.

In the case of this clone: The sample contains more than one DNA sequence encoding this CDR3. The chain carries TRBV11-3 and TRBJ1-1, with D perhaps matching TRBD1 (5 bases). This CDR3 comprises 13 residues. V shed 3 bases and J shed 1 base, with 6 bases lying between them. CDR1 and CDR2 from the germline V gene are SGHNT and YENEEA. The DNA of the CDR3 is TGTGCCAGCAGCTTTACAGGGAACACTGAAGCTTTCTTT. Protein product: CASSFTGNTEAFF. Together with reference TRBV11-3 and TRBJ1-1, the CDR3 gives the full variable domain: EAGVVQSPRYKIIEKKQPVAFWCNPISGHNTLYWYLQNLGQGPELLIRYENEEAVDDSQLPKDRFSAERLKGVDSTLKIQPAELGDSAVYLCASSFTGNTEAFFGQGTRLTVV.

V gene TRBV18 combines with J gene TRBJ1-4; D is unclear. With 2 bases removed from V and 4 bases from J, the gap between germline ends came to 11 bases. The CDR3 has 15 amino acids. Germline lookup yields CDR1 KGHSH and CDR2 LQKENI. The CDR3 protein is CASSPSGKVNEKLFF. The CDR3 nucleotides read TGTGCCAGCTCACCATCGGGGAAGGTTAATGAAAAACTGTTTTTT. Full variable domain (missing parts from reference TRBV18 and TRBJ1-4): NAGVMQNPRHLVRRRGQEARLRCSPMKGHSHVYWYRQLPEEGLKFMVYLQKENIIDESGMPKERFSAEFPKEGPSILRIQQVVRGDSAAYFCASSPSGKVNEKLFFGSGTQLSVL.